This TCR beta chain was captured by sequencing in a study of radiotherapy plus CTLA-4 blockade in lung cancer. Generated by immunoSEQ multiplex PCR, the TCRdb table keeps only in-frame clones and is missing some. The sample lists some 78,000 clones, around 88% occurring once. With respect to this clone: Its antigen is not known.

Study-level results: Early blood T cell clone changes and increased post-radiation serum interferon-beta were reportedly the strongest response predictors.

Germline V lookup: CDR1 WSHSY, CDR2 SAAADI. V was pared by 6 bases and J by 3 bases, with 11 bases between. CDR3 size: 13 residues. The origin of this receptor is a human donor with non-small cell lung cancer who had a partial response to radiotherapy plus ipilimumab. The starting material was peripheral blood, obtained from a patient treated with radiotherapy plus ipilimumab. The V and J genes are TRBV10-2 and TRBJ1-1, with D hard to call. The CDR3 spells CASRRRADTEAFF. The CDR3 DNA sequence: TGCGCCAGCAGACGAAGAGCGGACACTGAAGCTTTCTTT.